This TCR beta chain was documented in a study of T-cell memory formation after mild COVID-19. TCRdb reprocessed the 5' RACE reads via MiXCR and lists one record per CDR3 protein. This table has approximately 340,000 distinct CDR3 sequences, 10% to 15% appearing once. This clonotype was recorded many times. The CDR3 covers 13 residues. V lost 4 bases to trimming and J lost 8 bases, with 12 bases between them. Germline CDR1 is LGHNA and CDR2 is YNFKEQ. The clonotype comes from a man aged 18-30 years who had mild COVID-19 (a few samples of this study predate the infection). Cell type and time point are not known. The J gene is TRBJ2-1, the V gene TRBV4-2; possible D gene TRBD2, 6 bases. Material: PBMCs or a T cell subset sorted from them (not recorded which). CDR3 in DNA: TGTGCCAGCAGCCGGGACTCCGCCGATGAGCAGTTCTTC. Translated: CASSRDSADEQFF.